These 8 T cell receptor beta chains share one sample of origin, sequenced in a study of Graves' ophthalmopathy and Graves' hyperthyroidism. For repertoire sequencing, the TCR beta CDR3 regions were amplified from RNA transcripts. HTBI primers were employed in first-round RT-PCR, then a second-round multiplex PCR followed. Each CDR3 protein gets one entry after TCRdb re-called the multiplex PCR reads with MiXCR. The sample lists 500,000 to 600,000 distinct CDR3 sequences, about 40% occurring once. Sequencing was carried out using peripheral blood or thyroid tissue (not recorded which). These receptors were taken from an adult man with Graves' hyperthyroidism.

This clonotype was seen many times. The chain recombines TRBV9 with TRBJ2-5, with D possibly being TRBD2 (6 bases). The CDR3 is 15 amino acids. Germline loops: CDR1 SGDLS, CDR2 YYNGEE. V shed 3 bases and J shed 1 base, with 13 bases lying between them. This CDR3 is CASSADLAVQETQYF. In nucleotides, the CDR3 is TGTGCCAGCAGCGCCGACTTAGCGGTCCAAGAGACCCAGTACTTC.

This clonotype was picked up a small number of times. V and J are TRBV12-3 or TRBV12-4 and TRBJ1-3; D is undetermined. Trimming removed 3 bases at V and 3 bases at J, with 9 bases between. The CDR3 is 14 residues long. CDR3 sequence: CASSFVSIGNTIYF. CDR3 in DNA: TGTGCCAGCAGTTTTGTTTCGATTGGAAACACCATATATTTT.

The CDR3 sequence: CASSISGTGVYGYTF. CDR3 coding DNA: TGTGCCAGCAGTATTTCCGGGACAGGGGTCTATGGCTACACCTTC. The rearrangement links TRBV12-3 or TRBV12-4 to TRBJ1-2; 10 bases map to TRBD1. V was clipped by 5 bases and J by 4 bases; unmatched bases: 7. The CDR3 contains 15 residues.

Concerning this clonotype itself: One junction end disagrees with the germline gene, perhaps due to a read error. The chain links TRBV2 to TRBJ2-2, with D perhaps matching TRBD2 (5 bases). This CDR3 has 12 residues. Per germline, CDR1 SNHLY and CDR2 FYNNEI. The CDR3 reads CASSRATGELLF. The CDR3 DNA follows: TGTGCCAGCAGCCGGGCCACCGGGGAGCTGCTTTTT.

In this sample, this clonotype turned up a few times. The rearrangement uses TRBV24-1 and TRBJ2-3, with 7 bases fitting TRBD1. The junction had 12 bases not matched to a gene; V was cut back by 5 bases and J by 2 bases. The CDR3 is made up of 17 amino acids. Germline V gene lookup returns CDR1 KGHDR and CDR2 SFDVKD. This CDR3 reads CATSVPGQLTLTDTQYF. CDR3 nucleotides: TGTGCCACCAGTGTTCCGGGACAGCTAACCCTCACAGATACGCAGTATTTT.

The rearrangement uses TRBV29-1 and TRBJ2-5; 11 bases are a match to TRBD2. CDR1 is SQVTM and CDR2 is ANQGSEA in the germline V gene. This CDR3 has 13 amino acids. The V gene end was trimmed by 8 bases and the J gene end by 4 bases; junction bases not matched to a gene: 6. The CDR3 loop reads CSSRLAGIETQYF. The CDR3, as DNA: TGCAGCTCTCGACTAGCGGGGATAGAGACCCAGTACTTC.

This clonotype showed up just a few times. The chain employs TRBV12-3 or TRBV12-4 and TRBJ2-2, with a possible D match to TRBD2 (7 bases). The CDR3 loop spans 18 amino acids. The V end lost 2 bases, the J end lost 0 bases, and 16 bases lay between the germline ends. CDR3 coding DNA: TGTGCCAGCAGTTTAATGGGGGCGGGGGTCGCGAACACCGGGGAGCTGTTTTTT. Protein: CASSLMGAGVANTGELFF.

The chain couples TRBV29-1 to TRBJ2-7; TRBD1 agrees at 7 bases. Trimming cost V 8 bases and J 6 bases; bases outside gene matches: 7. CDR1 SQVTM and CDR2 ANQGSEA come from the germline V gene. There are 11 residues in the CDR3. CDR3 coding DNA: TGCAGCTTGGACAGGACGGGCGAGCAGTACTTC. It yields the protein CSLDRTGEQYF.